The rows below give T cell receptor beta chains drawn from one sample of a study of response to subunit inactivated influenza vaccine. TCRdb itself ran the RT-PCR reads through MiXCR, one entry per CDR3 protein. The sample shows about 700,000 distinct CDR3 sequences, about 14% of them seen only once. This sample comprised PBMCs from blood, obtained roughly 15 days before vaccination. These receptors were collected from a man aged 50 to 60 who received an inactivated influenza vaccine. The conserved cysteine and the conserved F or W are not part of the CDR3 here.

V,J,CDR3
TRBV7-9,TRBJ2-7,ASSLVLALEQY
TRBV20-1,TRBJ1-5,SARSGAGLKPQH
TRBV18,TRBJ2-1,ASSPVGRDEQF
TRBV7-7,TRBJ2-1,ASGPLSYNEQF
TRBV7-2,TRBJ2-5,ASSPGPKQETQY
TRBV12-3/TRBV12-4,TRBJ1-3,ASSFGYSGNTIY
TRBV2,TRBJ2-7,ASSGRQSSYEQY
TRBV30,TRBJ2-1,AWGSGTTYNEQF
TRBV3-1,TRBJ2-7,ASSQESGRVSEQY
TRBV7-2,TRBJ1-1,ASSLGRDLGTEAF
TRBV29-1,TRBJ2-7,SVEGQGFSDEQY